These 23 T cell receptor beta chains were all obtained from the same sample, sequenced in a study of blood T cell repertoires in COVID-19. The method was immunoSEQ multiplex PCR; TCRdb's version includes in-frame clones alone and lacks a portion of them. The sample records fewer than 110,000 clones, more than 70% being singletons. Sample: peripheral blood. All receptors come from a woman aged 55-75 years with acute or convalescent COVID-19.

V is TRBV5-1 and J is TRBJ1-3; 7 bases map to TRBD1. Germline lookup yields CDR1 SGHRS and CDR2 YFSETQ. This CDR3 has 17 amino acids. The junction had 10 bases not matched to a gene; V was cut back by 4 bases and J by 0 bases. CDR3 residues: CASSVQPGTDSGNTIYF. As DNA, the CDR3 is TGCGCCAGCAGCGTACAACCCGGGACAGACTCTGGAAACACCATATATTTT.

This chain's CDR3 is CASSLDGVGQRGTFF. The CDR3, as DNA: TGTGCCAGCAGCTTAGATGGGGTAGGACAGAGGGGTACTTTCTTT. The chain has TRBV11-2 and TRBJ1-1; possibly TRBD1 for D (6 bases). The CDR3 extends over 15 amino acids. CDR1 and CDR2 from the germline V gene are SGHAT and FQNNGV. Trimming shortened V by 0 bases and J by 12 bases, and 20 bases separated the two germline ends.

The CDR3 loop is CASSYRDRAKDEQFF. The DNA for the CDR3 is TGTGCCAGCAGTTACCGAGACAGGGCGAAGGATGAGCAGTTCTTC. V gene TRBV6-5 combines with J gene TRBJ2-1, with TRBD1 matching over 7 bases. Germline CDR1 MNHEY, CDR2 SVGAGI. After removal of 2 bases from V and 8 bases from J, the junction contained 9 bases not matched to a gene. The CDR3 is 15 residues long.

This chain links TRBV5-4 with TRBJ1-2; 7 bases map to TRBD1. The CDR3 runs 13 residues. Losses at the gene ends were 4 bases for V and 2 bases for J; bases not matched to a gene: 2. The germline V gene encodes CDR1 SGHNT and CDR2 YYREEE (reference sequence). CDR3 bases: TGTGCCAGCAGCGCGGGACAGAACTATGGCTACACCTTC. This encodes CASSAGQNYGYTF.

This sequence joins TRBV2 and TRBJ1-1; 8 positions match TRBD1. Per the germline V gene, CDR1 is SNHLY and CDR2 is FYNNEI. The CDR3 sequence is 12 residues long. V was pared by 8 bases and J by 4 bases, with 3 bases of the junction left unmatched. The DNA of the CDR3 is TGTGCCAGCGACAGGGGTGGCACTGAAGCTTTCTTT. Encoded protein: CASDRGGTEAFF. Supplemented by reference TRBV2 and TRBJ1-1, the full variable domain reads EPEVTQTPSHQVTQMGQEVILRCVPISNHLYFYWYRQILGQKVEFLVSFYNNEISEKSEIFDDQFSVERPDGSNFTLKIRSTKLEDSAMYFCASDRGGTEAFFGQGTRLTVV.

This clone was observed once. The V call is TRBV21-1, the J call TRBJ2-1; the table gives TRBD1 as D, unverified against the DNA. TRBV21-1 corresponds to a pseudogene. The CDR3 is 16 residues long. The CDR3 sequence: CASTGTGDSSYNEQFF. The CDR3 DNA is TGTGCCAGCACCGGGACAGGCGATAGCTCCTACAATGAGCAGTTCTTC.

This rearrangement joins TRBV5-1 to TRBJ2-3; 13 bases match TRBD2. The CDR3 contains 17 residues. CDR1 is SGHRS and CDR2 is YFSETQ in the germline V gene. V dropped 3 bases and J dropped 5; count of bases not matched to a gene: 9. CDR3 sequence reads: CASSSLTSGRALDTQYF. The CDR3 DNA reads as TGCGCCAGCAGCTCTCTCACTAGCGGGAGGGCCCTAGATACGCAGTATTTT.

This clone was counted only a few times. The rearrangement uses TRBV10-1 and TRBJ2-3; 9 bases are shared with TRBD2. Germline V lookup: CDR1 WNHNN, CDR2 SYGVQD (reference sequence). V shed 3 bases and J 3 bases; nucleotides not matched to a gene: 7. The CDR3 contains 16 residues. Here the CDR3 DNA reads TGCGCCAGCAGTGACCGTAGCGGGAGTAGTACAGATACGCAGTATTTT. The encoded protein is CASSDRSGSSTDTQYF.

The rearrangement links TRBV28 to TRBJ1-5; D may be TRBD1 (6 bases). The CDR3 covers 13 residues. V lost 6 bases and J 7 bases, leaving 13 bases between the germline ends. In germline, CDR1 is MDHEN, CDR2 SYDVKM. The CDR3 region is CASRYRVEQPQHF. The CDR3 DNA sequence: TGTGCCAGCAGATACAGGGTCGAGCAGCCCCAGCATTTT.

This chain joins TRBV19 and TRBJ2-7; tentatively, D is TRBD2 (6 bases). The CDR3 runs 15 residues. Germline loops: CDR1 LNHDA, CDR2 SQIVND (reference sequence). The V gene lost 6 bases and the J gene lost 3 bases, with 18 bases spanning the gap. This chain's CDR3 is CASRSTSVAHYEQYF. CDR3 sequence (DNA): TGTGCCAGTAGGTCGACTAGTGTCGCACACTACGAGCAGTACTTC.

V is TRBV4-1 and J is TRBJ1-1; D is undetermined. Trimming took 0 bases from V and 3 from J, leaving 14 bases between them. The CDR3 covers 16 residues. Germline V gene lookup returns CDR1 MGHRA and CDR2 YSYEKL. CDR3 sequence: CASSQEAGLMDTEAFF. CDR3 sequence (DNA): TGCGCCAGCAGCCAAGAGGCAGGCTTAATGGACACTGAAGCTTTCTTT.

The V and J genes are TRBV10-3 and TRBJ1-2, with TRBD1 matching 11 bases. Germline V gene lookup returns CDR1 ENHRY and CDR2 SYGVKD. Trimming took 11 bases from V and 8 from J; bases not matched to a gene: 13. The CDR3 totals 14 residues. CDR3 sequence: CAVRPGQGVGGYTF. The CDR3 DNA reads as TGTGCCGTAAGGCCGGGACAGGGGGTAGGCGGCTACACCTTC.

The chain links TRBV29-1 to TRBJ2-2, with D perhaps TRBD2 (5 bases). V gave up 2 bases and J gave up 0 bases, with 7 bases separating them. Germline values: CDR1 SQVTM, CDR2 ANQGSEA. The CDR3 runs to 14 residues. This CDR3 is CSVEKGANTGELFF. The DNA for the CDR3 is TGCAGCGTTGAAAAGGGAGCGAACACCGGGGAGCTGTTTTTT.

This clone was recorded once. This chain uses TRBV4-1 with TRBJ2-5, with TRBD2 identical over 12 bases. Germline CDR1 MGHRA, CDR2 YSYEKL. CDR3 length equals 20 residues. The V and J ends lost 0 bases and 1 base, in that order; junction bases with no gene match: 12. CDR3 loop: CASSQENLAGGPWGQETQYF. The CDR3 DNA reads TGCGCCAGCAGCCAAGAAAATCTAGCGGGAGGGCCATGGGGCCAAGAGACCCAGTACTTC.

This chain uses TRBV7-9 with TRBJ1-1; 8 bases align to TRBD1. This CDR3 contains 14 residues. V lost 3 bases, J lost 1 base, and 1 base stayed unmatched. Germline V gene data show CDR1 as SEHNR and CDR2 as FQNEAQ (reference sequence). The CDR3 region has the DNA TGTGCCAGCAGCTTGACAGGGGCGAACACTGAAGCTTTCTTT. Amino acid sequence: CASSLTGANTEAFF. Combining the CDR3 with reference TRBV7-9 and TRBJ1-1 gives the whole variable domain DTGVSQNPRHKITKRGQNVTFRCDPISEHNRLYWYRQTLGQGPEFLTYFQNEAQLEKSRLLSDRFSAERPKGSFSTLEIQRTEQGDSAMYLCASSLTGANTEAFFGQGTRLTVV.

The chain recombines TRBV12-3 or TRBV12-4 with TRBJ1-2; D not resolved. Trimming pared 3 bases from V and 7 bases from J, leaving 12 bases between. There are 13 residues in the CDR3. CDR3 loop: CASSLALISGYTF. The DNA for the CDR3 is TGTGCCAGCAGTTTGGCCTTGATCTCTGGCTACACCTTC.

The chain links TRBV2 to TRBJ1-1; 9 bases are a match to TRBD1. The J segment lost 1 base and the V segment lost 4 bases, leaving 4 bases of the junction unmatched. Germline V lookup: CDR1 SNHLY, CDR2 FYNNEI. This CDR3 contains 15 residues. CDR3 DNA sequence: TGTGCCAGCAGTGGCACAGGGGGCCCGAACACTGAAGCTTTCTTT. Translation: CASSGTGGPNTEAFF.

This clone was seen only a few times. J is TRBJ1-4 and V is TRBV5-4; TRBD1 matches 9 bases. The germline CDR1 and CDR2 sequences are SGHNT and YYREEE (reference sequence). V trimming: 4 bases; J trimming: 8 bases; junction bases outside the gene matches: 3. The CDR3 runs to 13 residues. CDR3 sequence reads: CASSRDREEKLFF. CDR3 nucleotide sequence: TGTGCCAGCAGCCGGGACAGGGAGGAAAAACTGTTTTTT.

The chain employs TRBV14 and TRBJ2-7; 8 bases are shared with TRBD1. CDR3 length equals 13 residues. Germline V lookup: CDR1 SGHDN, CDR2 FVKESK. The junction had 10 bases not matched to a gene; V was cut back by 4 bases and J by 11 bases. The DNA for the CDR3 is TGTGCCAGCAGCCTTCAGGGACAGGCCCCAGAGTACGTC. It translates to CASSLQGQAPEYV.

The chain carries TRBV30 and TRBJ2-7, with a weak D call TRBD2 (6 bases). Germline CDR1 and CDR2: GTSNPN and SVGIG (reference sequence). The CDR3 length is 13 residues. Trimming cost V 0 bases and J 5 bases, with 11 bases left between them. The chain's CDR3 is CAWSVKGLNEQYF. The DNA of the CDR3 is TGTGCCTGGAGTGTAAAGGGACTGAACGAGCAGTACTTC. The full variable domain, rest sourced from reference TRBV30 and TRBJ2-7, is SQTIHQWPATLVQPVGSPLSLECTVEGTSNPNLYWYRQAAGRGLQLLFYSVGIGQISSEVPQNLSASRPQDRQFILSSKKLLLSDSGFYLCAWSVKGLNEQYFGPGTRLTVT.

The chain has TRBV11-3 and TRBJ2-1; D gene ambiguous. The germline V gene encodes CDR1 SGHNT and CDR2 YENEEA. V lost 1 base and J lost 0, with 4 bases in between. The CDR3 runs to 14 residues. The CDR3 spells CASSLVSSYNEQFF. The CDR3 DNA reads TGTGCCAGCAGCTTAGTGAGCTCCTACAATGAGCAGTTCTTC.

A single count supports this clone. The V call is TRBV30, the J call TRBJ1-1, with D uncertain. Trimming removed 2 bases from V and 4 bases from J, with 20 bases in between. Germline CDR1 is GTSNPN and CDR2 is SVGIG (reference sequence). The CDR3 spans 16 residues. The CDR3 is CAWSRRDRVGSTEAFF. The CDR3 DNA reads as TGTGCCTGGAGTAGAAGAGATAGGGTTGGGAGCACTGAAGCTTTCTTT.

The J gene is TRBJ2-1, the V gene TRBV19, with TRBD1 matching over 7 bases. V shed 6 bases and J 6 bases; nucleotides not matched to a gene: 11. From germline, CDR1 is LNHDA and CDR2 SQIVND (reference sequence). This CDR3 comprises 15 residues. The CDR3 sequence is CASSPLGGLRNEQFF. Written as DNA, the CDR3 is TGTGCCAGTAGCCCCCTAGGGGGCCTCCGCAATGAGCAGTTCTTC.